The clone carrying this T cell receptor beta chain was detected once. CDR1 and CDR2 (germline): SGHRS, YFSETQ. Trimming removed 0 bases from V and 3 bases from J; junction bases left unmatched: 3. The CDR3 has 15 amino acids. This table comes from immunoSEQ multiplex PCR, and its TCRdb copy is limited to in-frame clones, with some not included. The sample lists fewer than 120,000 clones, about nine tenths occurring once. This entry is derived from a study of cytomegalovirus exposure and HLA in healthy donors. The chain recombines TRBV5-1 with TRBJ2-7; 10 bases fit TRBD1. Sequencing was carried out using PBMCs. The sequence came from a woman aged 18-29 years in good health and CMV-seronegative. In nucleotides, the CDR3 is TGCGCCAGCAGCTTGGGGGGACAGGGGTTCTACGAGCAGTACTTC. The encoded protein is CASSLGGQGFYEQYF.